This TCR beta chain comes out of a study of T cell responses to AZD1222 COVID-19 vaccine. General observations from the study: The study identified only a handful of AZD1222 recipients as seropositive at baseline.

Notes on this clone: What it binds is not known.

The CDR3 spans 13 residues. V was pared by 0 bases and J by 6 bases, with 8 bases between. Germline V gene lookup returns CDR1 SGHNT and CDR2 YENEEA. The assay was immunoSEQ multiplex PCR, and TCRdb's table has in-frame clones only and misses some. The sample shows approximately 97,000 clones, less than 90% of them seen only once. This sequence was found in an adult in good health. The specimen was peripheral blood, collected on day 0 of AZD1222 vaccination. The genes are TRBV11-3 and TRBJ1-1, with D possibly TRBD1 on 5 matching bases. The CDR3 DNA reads TGTGCCAGCAGCTTAGAAGGGACTGCTGAAGCTTTCTTT. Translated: CASSLEGTAEAFF.